The clone carrying this TCR beta chain was detected a few times. The antigen is undetermined. The data were obtained in a study of T cell responses to AZD1222 COVID-19 vaccine. General observations from the study: Close to half of all spike-specific TCRs reportedly target regions of the variants that are unmutated. Regions 160-218 and 743-854 held dominance among vaccine-associated CD4 TCRs, which spanned spike. The donors showed a predominance of white British ancestry and of females, with possible underestimation of clonal diversity. Only six people who got AZD1222 tested seropositive at baseline.

This CDR3 spans 15 amino acids. The germline V gene encodes CDR1 LNHDA and CDR2 SQIVND (reference sequence). Unmatched junction bases numbered 11, after V lost 5 bases and J lost 8 bases. Only in-frame clones appear in the TCRdb table, and some are missing; sequencing was by immunoSEQ multiplex PCR. This table has 100,000 to 150,000 clones, 75% to 95% appearing once. This rearrangement joins TRBV19 to TRBJ2-1, with 8 bases that match TRBD2. The sequence was collected from an adult in good health. The sample here was peripheral blood, taken on day 0 of AZD1222 vaccination. CDR3 DNA sequence: TGTGCCAGTAGTGGGGGAGCGGGAGAAAGGGATGAGCAGTTCTTC. Encoded protein: CASSGGAGERDEQFF.